The TCR beta chain under discussion was sequenced for a study of T cell changes during pregnancy in multiple sclerosis. Data came from immunoSEQ multiplex PCR; TCRdb stores just in-frame clones and leaves some out. The sample yields tens of thousands of clones, around 93% seen once. Losses at the gene ends were 9 bases for V and 2 bases for J; bases not matched to a gene: 5. Germline V lookup: CDR1 SGHTA, CDR2 FQGNSA. The CDR3 spans 14 residues. This sequence joins TRBV7-2 and TRBJ2-2; 8 nucleotides align to TRBD1. The sample in question was peripheral blood, obtained in the second trimester of pregnancy. This clonotype originated in a female donor in good health, enrolled as a control in a pregnancy study. CDR3 region: CARETGVNTGELFF. In nucleotides, the CDR3 is TGTGCCAGAGAGACAGGGGTAAACACCGGGGAGCTGTTTTTT. Full variable domain (missing parts from reference TRBV7-2 and TRBJ2-2): GAGVSQSPSNKVTEKGKDVELRCDPISGHTALYWYRQSLGQGLEFLIYFQGNSAPDKSGLPSDRFSAERTGGSVSTLTIQRTQQEDSAVYLCARETGVNTGELFFGEGSRLTVL.